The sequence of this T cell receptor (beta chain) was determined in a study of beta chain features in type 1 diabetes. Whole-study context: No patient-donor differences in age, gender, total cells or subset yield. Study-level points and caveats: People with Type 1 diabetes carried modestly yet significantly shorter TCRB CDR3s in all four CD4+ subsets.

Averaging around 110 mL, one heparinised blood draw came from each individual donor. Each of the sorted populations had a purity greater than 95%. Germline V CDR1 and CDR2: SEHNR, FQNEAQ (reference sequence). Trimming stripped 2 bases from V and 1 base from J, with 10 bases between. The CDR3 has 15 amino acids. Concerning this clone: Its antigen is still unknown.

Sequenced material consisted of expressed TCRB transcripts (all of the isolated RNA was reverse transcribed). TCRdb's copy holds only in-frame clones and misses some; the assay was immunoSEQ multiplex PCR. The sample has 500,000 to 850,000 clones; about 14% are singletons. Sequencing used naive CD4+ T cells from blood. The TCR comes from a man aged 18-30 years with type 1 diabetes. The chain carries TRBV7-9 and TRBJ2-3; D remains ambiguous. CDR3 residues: CASSLLDWGTDTQYF. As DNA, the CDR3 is TGTGCCAGCAGCTTATTAGATTGGGGCACAGATACGCAGTATTTT.